This TCR beta chain was captured by sequencing in a study of T cell repertoires in cytomegalovirus infection (dated by TCRdb to 2018 to 2020). For the study in its entirety: The HLA type of each donor mattered for the analysis, because public TCR beta signatures pointed to carriage of CMV infection along with the matching HLA type. Study-level results and caveats: In both this cohort and an independent cohort of some 370 donors, the cumulative frequency of public TCR beta family members distinguished carriers of CMV infection plus the relevant HLA type. The ex vivo response was dominated by HLA-C-restricted CMV-specific TCR beta clonotypes, and the single most frequent clonotype in two of eight donors was supplied by these HLA-C-restricted clonotypes.

About this clonotype itself: No cognate antigen has been identified for it. The conserved phenylalanine or tryptophan is not found at the CDR3 terminus, so this likely reflects a read error.

Ends included, the CDR3 has 15 residues. The retained sequence is limited to the CDR3, 45 bases, with the frame set at the first base. V is cut by 3 bases and J by 3 bases, and the space between the germline ends is 13 bases. CDR1 and CDR2, looked up from the germline V gene, are SGHAT and FQNNGV. Instrument used: Illumina HiSeq 1500. In TCRdb, the public reads were trimmed at Q25 with fastp and aligned with MiXCR, with productive beta chains retained. Each CDR3 protein gets just one entry, which takes the most common genes and DNA from the rows behind it. For this sample the table gives around 740,000 distinct CDR3 sequences, of which 35% to 45% were detected only once. The ten largest clones add up to around 2.6% of the sample.

Sequenced material: PBMCs. The chain couples TRBV11-2 to TRBJ2-3, with the identity of the D gene unclear. This clonotype was obtained from a human donor in good health (CMV status not recorded). Some clones in this sample may be carry-over from other donors' samples. The bases are TGTGCCAGCAGCTTGTCCCGTAGAAGGACAGATACGCAGTATTGT. The resulting protein is CASSLSRRRTDTQYC.